This TCR beta chain was sequenced in a study of blood T cell repertoires in COVID-19. Libraries were prepared by immunoSEQ multiplex PCR; TCRdb keeps only in-frame clonotypes and omits some of them. The sample records 70,000 to 80,000 clones, over 75% being singletons. Sequences were obtained from peripheral blood. This sequence originates from a man between 50 and 59 years old with acute or convalescent COVID-19.

This CDR3 is CASRITGAGAGGYGYTF. As DNA, the CDR3 is TGTGCCAGCAGAATTACGGGGGCGGGGGCAGGAGGCTATGGCTACACCTTC. The chain has TRBV28 and TRBJ1-2; possible D gene TRBD1, 6 bases. CDR1 is MDHEN, CDR2 SYDVKM, per germline. This CDR3 has 17 amino acids. V dropped 6 bases and J dropped 4 bases, with 24 bases sitting between them.